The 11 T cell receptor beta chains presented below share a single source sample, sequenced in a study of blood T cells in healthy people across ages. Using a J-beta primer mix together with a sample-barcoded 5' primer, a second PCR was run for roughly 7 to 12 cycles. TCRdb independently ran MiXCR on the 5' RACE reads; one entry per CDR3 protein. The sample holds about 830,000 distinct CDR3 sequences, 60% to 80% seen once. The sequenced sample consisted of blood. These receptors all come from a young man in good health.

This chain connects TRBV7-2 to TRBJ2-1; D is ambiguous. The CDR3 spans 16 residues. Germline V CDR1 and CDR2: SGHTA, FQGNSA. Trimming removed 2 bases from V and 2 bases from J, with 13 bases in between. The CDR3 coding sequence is TGTGCCAGCAGCTTAACGGACGCCGTTACCTACAATGAGCAGTTCTTC. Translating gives CASSLTDAVTYNEQFF.

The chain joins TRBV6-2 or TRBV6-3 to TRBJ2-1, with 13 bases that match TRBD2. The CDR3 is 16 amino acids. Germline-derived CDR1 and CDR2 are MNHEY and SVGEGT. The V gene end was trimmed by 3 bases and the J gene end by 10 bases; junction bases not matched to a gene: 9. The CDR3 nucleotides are TGTGCCAGCAGTTATGCCGGGACTAGCGGGGTGGAGGAGCAGTTCTTC. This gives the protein CASSYAGTSGVEEQFF.

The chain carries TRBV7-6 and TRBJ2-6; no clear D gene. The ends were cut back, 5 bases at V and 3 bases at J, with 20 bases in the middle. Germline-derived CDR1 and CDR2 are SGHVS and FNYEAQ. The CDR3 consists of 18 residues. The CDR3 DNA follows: TGTGCCAGCAGCATAGATATGGAAGGATCTGATGGGGCCAACGTCCTGACTTTC. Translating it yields CASSIDMEGSDGANVLTF. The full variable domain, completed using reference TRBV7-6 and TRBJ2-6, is GAGVSQSPRYKVTKRGQDVALRCDPISGHVSLYWYRQALGQGPEFLTYFNYEAQQDKSGLPNDRFSAERPEGSISTLTIQRTEQRDSAMYRCASSIDMEGSDGANVLTFGAGSRLTVL.

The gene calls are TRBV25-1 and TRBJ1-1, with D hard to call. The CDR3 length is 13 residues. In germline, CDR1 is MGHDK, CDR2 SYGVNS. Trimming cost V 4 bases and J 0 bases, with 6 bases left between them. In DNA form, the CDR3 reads TGTGCCAGCAGTGGCGTCTTGAACACTGAAGCTTTCTTT. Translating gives CASSGVLNTEAFF.

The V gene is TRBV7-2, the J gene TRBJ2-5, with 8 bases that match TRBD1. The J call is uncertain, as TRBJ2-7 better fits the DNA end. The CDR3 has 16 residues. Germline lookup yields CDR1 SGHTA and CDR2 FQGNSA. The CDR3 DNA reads TGTGCCAGCAGCTTCGCCCCGGGACAGGCAAAGGACGAGCAGTACTTC. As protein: CASSFAPGQAKDEQYF.

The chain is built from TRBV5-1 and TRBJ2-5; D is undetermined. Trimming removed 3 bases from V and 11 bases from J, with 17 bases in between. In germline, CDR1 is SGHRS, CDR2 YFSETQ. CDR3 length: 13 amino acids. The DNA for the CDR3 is TGCGCCAGCAGCTCGTCTGGCAGGAATGAGCAGTACTTC. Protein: CASSSSGRNEQYF.

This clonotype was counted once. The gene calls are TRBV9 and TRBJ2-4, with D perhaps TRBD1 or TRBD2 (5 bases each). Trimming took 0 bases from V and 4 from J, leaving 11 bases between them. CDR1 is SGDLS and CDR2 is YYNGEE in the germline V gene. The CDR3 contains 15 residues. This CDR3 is CASSVVGGPKNIQYF. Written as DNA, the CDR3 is TGTGCCAGCAGCGTAGTTGGGGGACCGAAAAACATTCAGTACTTC.

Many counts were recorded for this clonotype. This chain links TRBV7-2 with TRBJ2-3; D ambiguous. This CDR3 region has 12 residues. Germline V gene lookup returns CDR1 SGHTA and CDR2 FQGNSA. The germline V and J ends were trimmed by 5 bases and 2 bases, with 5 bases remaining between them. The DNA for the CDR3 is TGTGCCAGCAGCCCGTACACAGATACGCAGTATTTT. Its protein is CASSPYTDTQYF.

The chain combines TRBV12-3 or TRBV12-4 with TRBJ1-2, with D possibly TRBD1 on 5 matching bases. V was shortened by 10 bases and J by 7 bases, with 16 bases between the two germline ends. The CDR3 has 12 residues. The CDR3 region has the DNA TGTGCCAACCAAAGGGGATTAGGTGGCTACACCTTC. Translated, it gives CANQRGLGGYTF.

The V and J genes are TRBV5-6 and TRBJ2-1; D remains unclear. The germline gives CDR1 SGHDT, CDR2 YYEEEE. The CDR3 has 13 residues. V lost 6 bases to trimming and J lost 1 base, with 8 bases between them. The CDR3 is CASNEWSYNEQFF. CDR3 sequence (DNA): TGTGCCAGCAACGAGTGGTCCTACAATGAGCAGTTCTTC.

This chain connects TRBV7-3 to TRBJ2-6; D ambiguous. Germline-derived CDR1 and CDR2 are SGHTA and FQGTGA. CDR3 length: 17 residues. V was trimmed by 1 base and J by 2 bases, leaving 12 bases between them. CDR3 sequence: CASSLIGPTTGANVLTF. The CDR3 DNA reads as TGTGCCAGCAGCTTAATAGGACCCACCACTGGGGCCAACGTCCTGACTTTC. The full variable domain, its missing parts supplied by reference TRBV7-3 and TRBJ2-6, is GAGVSQTPSNKVTEKGKYVELRCDPISGHTALYWYRQSLGQGPEFLIYFQGTGAADDSGLPNDRFFAVRPEGSVSTLKIQRTERGDSAVYLCASSLIGPTTGANVLTFGAGSRLTVL.